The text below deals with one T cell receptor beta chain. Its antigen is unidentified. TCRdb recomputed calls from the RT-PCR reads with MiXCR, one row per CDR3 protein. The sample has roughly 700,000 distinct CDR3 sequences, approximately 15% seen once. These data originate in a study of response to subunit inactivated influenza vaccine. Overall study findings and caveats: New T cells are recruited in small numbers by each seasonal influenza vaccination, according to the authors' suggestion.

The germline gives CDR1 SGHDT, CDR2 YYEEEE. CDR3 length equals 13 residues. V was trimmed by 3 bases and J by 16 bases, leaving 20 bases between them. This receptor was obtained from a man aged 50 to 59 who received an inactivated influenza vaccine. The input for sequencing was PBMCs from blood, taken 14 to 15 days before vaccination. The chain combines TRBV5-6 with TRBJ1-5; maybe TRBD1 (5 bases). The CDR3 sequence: CASSWNRDGRKHF. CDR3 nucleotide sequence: TGTGCCAGCAGCTGGAACCGGGACGGCCGTAAACATTTT. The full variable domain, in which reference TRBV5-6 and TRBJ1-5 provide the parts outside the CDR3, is DAGVTQSPTHLIKTRGQQVTLRCSPKSGHDTVSWYQQALGQGPQFIFQYYEEEERQRGNFPDRFSGHQFPNYSSELNVNALLLGDSALYLCASSWNRDGRKHFGDGTRLSIL.